These 5 T cell receptor beta chains originate from one sample sequenced in a study of cytomegalovirus exposure and HLA in healthy donors. PCR involved 60 Vbeta and 13 Jbeta primers. The data were produced by immunoSEQ multiplex PCR, yet TCRdb's version contains in-frame clones alone and is incomplete. The sample includes around 200,000 clones, 75% to 85% of them seen just once. Source material: PBMCs. The source is a boy younger than 18 in good health and CMV-seronegative.

This rearrangement joins TRBV15 to TRBJ1-2; no firm D call. V lost 1 base to trimming and J lost 2 bases, with 5 bases between them. The CDR3 covers 13 residues. The germline V gene has CDR1 LNHNV and CDR2 YYDKDF (reference sequence). CDR3 coding DNA: TGTGCCACCAGCAGAGGTCAGAACTATGGCTACACCTTC. Residues: CATSRGQNYGYTF.

This chain uses TRBV6-6 with TRBJ1-2, with 9 nucleotides matching TRBD1. The CDR3 is made up of 15 amino acids. Unmatched junction bases numbered 4, after V lost 2 bases and J lost 3 bases. Germline CDR1 and CDR2: MNHNY and SVGAGI (reference sequence). In DNA, the CDR3 is TGTGCCAGCAGTTACGTAACAGGGGGCTACTATGGCTACACCTTC. It is translated as CASSYVTGGYYGYTF.

The chain employs TRBV6-1 and TRBJ1-4, with D perhaps matching TRBD1 (5 bases). V shed 1 base and J shed 8 bases, with 14 bases lying between them. The length of the CDR3 is 15 residues. CDR1 is MNHNS, CDR2 SASEGT, per germline. For the CDR3, the DNA is TGTGCCAGCAGTGAAGTGGCAGGGAAGAGCGAAAAACTGTTTTTT. Its translation is CASSEVAGKSEKLFF.

In its sample, this clone was seen once. The chain joins TRBV19 to TRBJ1-2, with D tentatively TRBD1 (6 bases). The CDR3 is 18 amino acids. Looked up from germline, CDR1 is LNHDA and CDR2 is SQIVND (reference sequence). Trimming left V 3 bases short and J 1 base short, with 21 bases between. The CDR3 is CASSMEGPGAQINYGYTF. CDR3 nucleotides: TGTGCCAGTAGTATGGAAGGGCCAGGGGCTCAAATTAACTATGGCTACACCTTC.

The chain joins TRBV20-1 to TRBJ2-7; D gene ambiguous. Trimming left V 0 bases short and J 7 bases short, with 7 bases between. CDR3 length equals 11 residues. Germline V gene lookup returns CDR1 DFQATT and CDR2 SNEGSKA (reference sequence). The CDR3 spells CSAREEREQYF. The CDR3, as DNA: TGCAGTGCTAGAGAGGAGAGGGAGCAGTACTTC.